This T cell receptor beta chain was identified in a study of blood T cell repertoires in COVID-19. About the research overall: Some COVID-19 samples were acute and others convalescent; all came from the United States, Italy and Spain. The cDNA or gDNA used as material had been derived from T cells, B-cell-depleted T cells, or PBMCs.

The data were produced by immunoSEQ multiplex PCR, yet TCRdb's version contains in-frame clones alone and is incomplete. The sample contains hundreds of thousands of clones, 85% to 90% of which appear only once. Sequences were obtained from peripheral blood. The sequence was obtained from a woman in her late teens or twenties with acute or convalescent COVID-19.

The CDR3 reads CASRDQGAGGYTF. The CDR3 DNA reads as TGTGCCAGCAGGGATCAGGGGGCCGGTGGCTACACCTTC. This chain links TRBV2 with TRBJ1-2, with 8 bases that match TRBD1. This CDR3 has 13 residues. CDR1 and CDR2 (germline): SNHLY, FYNNEI. With 6 bases clipped from V and 7 bases from J, the junction kept 7 bases outside the gene matches.